This TCR beta chain was recovered during a study of OX40 agonist ivuxolimab in advanced cancers. Overall study: Patients received ivuxolimab, an intravenous treatment, every 2 weeks at 0.01 to 10 mg/kg.

Repertoires were generated with immunoSEQ multiplex PCR, while TCRdb's copy carries only in-frame clones and drops some. The sample lists approximately 69,000 clones, about 93% occurring once. Trimming took off 2 bases at V and 0 bases at J, with 10 bases between the two ends. The CDR3 runs to 15 residues. CDR1 is MNHEY and CDR2 is SVGAGI in the germline V gene. The sequences come from CD4+ or CD8+ T cells sorted from blood, collected in a trial of the OX40 agonist ivuxolimab. This chain links TRBV6-5 with TRBJ1-2; D is unclear. This TCR came from an adult with an advanced solid tumor such as melanoma, head and neck, liver or kidney cancer. The CDR3 region has the DNA TGTGCCAGCAGTTACGCCTCGCAGGCTAACTATGGCTACACCTTC. Protein sequence: CASSYASQANYGYTF.